One and the same sample provided the 15 T cell receptor beta chains below, sequenced in a study of T cell repertoires in cytomegalovirus infection (dated by TCRdb to the late 2010s). Data came from an Illumina HiSeq 1500. Through fastp at Q25 and MiXCR, TCRdb rebuilt clones from the public reads, retaining in-frame beta chains. Every distinct CDR3 protein forms one entry, paired with its most common genes and DNA. In all, the sample holds 250,000 to 300,000 distinct CDR3 sequences, and 9.1% of those were seen once. The ten largest account for roughly 15% of the sample. Material: PBMCs. The source of these receptors is a human donor in good health (CMV status not recorded). Some clones in this sample may be carry-over from other donors' samples.

J is TRBJ1-3 and V is TRBV19, with D unclear. The V and J ends lost 2 bases and 0 bases respectively, with 8 bases between them. The CDR3 sequence is 15 residues long. Germline-derived CDR1 and CDR2 are LNHDA and SQIVND (reference sequence). CDR3 DNA sequence: TGTGCCAGTAGTATACGGCTGAGCTCTGGAAACACCATATATTTT. It specifies CASSIRLSSGNTIYF. The whole variable domain, remainder taken from reference TRBV19 and TRBJ1-3, is DGGITQSPKYLFRKEGQNVTLSCEQNLNHDAMYWYRQDPGQGLRLIYYSQIVNDFQKGDIAEGYSVSREKKESFPLTVTSAQKNPTAFYLCASSIRLSSGNTIYFGEGSWLTVV.

This clonotype was recorded many times. The chain carries TRBV7-2 and TRBJ2-5; D unresolved. Trimming cost V 1 base and J 4 bases, with 7 bases left between them. The CDR3 is 13 amino acids. CDR1 and CDR2 (germline): SGHTA, FQGNSA. The CDR3 protein is CASSLGPGETQYF. The CDR3 nucleotides read TGTGCCAGCAGCTTAGGACCGGGAGAGACCCAGTACTTC.

This sequence joins TRBV20-1 and TRBJ1-1; D not certain. The CDR3 runs to 16 residues. V lost 1 base to trimming and J lost 1 base, with 16 bases between them. The germline V gene has CDR1 DFQATT and CDR2 SNEGSKA (reference sequence). DNA for the CDR3: TGCAGTGCTAGAGGAAATTTGGGCGGAAGGAACACTGAAGCTTTCTTT. It codes for CSARGNLGGRNTEAFF.

There are many counts of this clonotype. The V call is TRBV7-2, the J call TRBJ1-2; 8 nucleotides align to TRBD1. The V gene end was trimmed by 5 bases and the J gene end by 6 bases; junction bases not matched to a gene: 14. CDR3 size: 16 residues. Germline V gives CDR1 SGHTA, CDR2 FQGNSA. The CDR3 bases are TGTGCCAGCAGCCCCAAGTCGACAGGGGCCGCGGATGGCTACACCTTC. Its protein is CASSPKSTGAADGYTF.

The V and J genes are TRBV27 and TRBJ2-3; no clear D. This CDR3 is 15 amino acids long. The V end lost 1 base, the J end lost 0 bases, and 8 bases lay between the germline ends. Germline values: CDR1 MNHEY, CDR2 SMNVEV (reference sequence). This CDR3 reads CASSLYSRSTDTQYF. The CDR3 DNA is TGTGCCAGCAGTTTATACAGTCGGAGCACAGATACGCAGTATTTT.

This clonotype was detected ten times or more. V is TRBV7-2 and J is TRBJ1-3; no definite D call. Trimming stripped 5 bases from V and 0 bases from J, with 11 bases between. This CDR3 contains 15 residues. CDR1 is SGHTA, CDR2 FQGNSA, per germline. The CDR3 DNA follows: TGTGCCAGCAGCCTAGATAAATCCTCTGGAAACACCATATATTTT. It yields the protein CASSLDKSSGNTIYF.

This clonotype was seen a few times. The chain combines TRBV7-8 with TRBJ2-5; 12 nucleotides line up with TRBD1. This CDR3 spans 18 amino acids. Trimming at V came to 6 bases and at J to 4 bases, leaving 15 bases not matched to a gene. Germline V gene data show CDR1 as SGHVS and CDR2 as FQNEAQ. In DNA form, the CDR3 reads TGTGCCAGCAGACTAAGGGGGCCGGGACAGGGGGCGCGAGAGACCCAGTACTTC. This translates into CASRLRGPGQGARETQYF.

The sample holds many counts of this clonotype. The chain carries TRBV28 and TRBJ2-7; 7 bases align to TRBD1. V lost 7 bases, J lost 3 bases, and 6 bases stayed unmatched. The CDR3 sequence is 13 residues long. Germline loops: CDR1 MDHEN, CDR2 SYDVKM. CDR3 sequence (DNA): TGTGCCAGCACCCGGGACAGCTTCTACGAGCAGTACTTC. Translated, it gives CASTRDSFYEQYF.

This clonotype was recorded many times. This chain joins TRBV20-1 and TRBJ1-1; 7 bases are a match to TRBD1. V shed 2 bases, J shed 5 bases, and the junction held 17 bases outside the gene matches. The germline V gene has CDR1 DFQATT and CDR2 SNEGSKA (reference sequence). This CDR3 spans 17 amino acids. The CDR3 region has the DNA TGCAGTGCTAGATTCCCCACCCCCACACAGGGGAGGACTGAAGCTTTCTTT. Encoded protein: CSARFPTPTQGRTEAFF.

This clonotype occurred many times. V and J are TRBV4-3 and TRBJ1-2, with D unclear. The CDR3 runs to 14 residues. V lost 0 bases and J lost 3, with 8 bases in between. Germline V CDR1 and CDR2: LGHNA, YSLEER. The CDR3 DNA follows: TGCGCCAGCAGCCAAGATTGGCAGCACTATGGCTACACCTTC. Translation: CASSQDWQHYGYTF.

This clonotype was seen repeatedly, ten times or more. The gene calls are TRBV7-8 and TRBJ1-5; D gene unclear. The CDR3 loop spans 16 amino acids. V lost 2 bases and J 0 bases, leaving 11 bases between the germline ends. CDR1 and CDR2 (germline): SGHVS, FQNEAQ. The CDR3 here is CASSLIPLYSNQPQHF. In nucleotides, the CDR3 is TGTGCCAGCAGCTTAATTCCGCTCTATAGCAATCAGCCCCAGCATTTT.

This clonotype was seen ten or more times. The genes are TRBV7-2 and TRBJ2-3; a weak D match, TRBD2 (6 bases). CDR1 and CDR2 (germline): SGHTA, FQGNSA. Trimming stripped 2 bases from V and 0 bases from J, with 21 bases between. The CDR3 loop spans 19 amino acids. The CDR3 sequence is CASSLRGSGRYSSTDTQYF. CDR3 sequence (DNA): TGTGCCAGCAGCTTACGGGGCAGCGGGCGGTACTCTAGCACAGATACGCAGTATTTT. Full variable domain (remainder filled in from reference TRBV7-2 and TRBJ2-3): GAGVSQSPSNKVTEKGKDVELRCDPISGHTALYWYRQSLGQGLEFLIYFQGNSAPDKSGLPSDRFSAERTGGSVSTLTIQRTQQEDSAVYLCASSLRGSGRYSSTDTQYFGPGTRLTVL.

This clonotype was seen ten or more times. The chain is built from TRBV28 and TRBJ2-5; tentatively, D is TRBD1 (5 bases). CDR1 and CDR2 (germline): MDHEN, SYDVKM. This CDR3 has 13 residues. V gave up 8 bases and J gave up 0 bases, with 10 bases separating them. CDR3: CASRGHNQETQYF. The CDR3 DNA is TGTGCCAGCCGTGGACACAACCAAGAGACCCAGTACTTC.

Many counts were recorded for this clonotype. The chain carries TRBV7-2 and TRBJ2-5, with 10 bases identical to TRBD2. V trimming: 2 bases; J trimming: 1 base; junction bases outside the gene matches: 4. The CDR3 is 16 residues long. Germline loops: CDR1 SGHTA, CDR2 FQGNSA. This CDR3 is CASSLSPSGGQETQYF. CDR3 coding DNA: TGTGCCAGCAGCTTATCGCCTAGCGGGGGCCAAGAGACCCAGTACTTC. Full variable domain (remainder filled in from reference TRBV7-2 and TRBJ2-5): GAGVSQSPSNKVTEKGKDVELRCDPISGHTALYWYRQSLGQGLEFLIYFQGNSAPDKSGLPSDRFSAERTGGSVSTLTIQRTQQEDSAVYLCASSLSPSGGQETQYFGPGTRLLVL.

At least ten counts were recorded for this clonotype. This rearrangement joins TRBV28 to TRBJ1-5; perhaps TRBD1 as D (6 bases). V was cut by 5 bases and J by 4 bases, with 21 bases left in between. Per the germline V gene, CDR1 is MDHEN and CDR2 is SYDVKM. The length of the CDR3 is 17 residues. DNA of the CDR3: TGTGCCAGCAGTCCAACAGCAGGACAGCCTGGGAATCAGCCCCAGCATTTT. It codes for CASSPTAGQPGNQPQHF. The full variable domain, completed using reference TRBV28 and TRBJ1-5, is DVKVTQSSRYLVKRTGEKVFLECVQDMDHENMFWYRQDPGLGLRLIYFSYDVKMKEKGDIPEGYSVSREKKERFSLILESASTNQTSMYLCASSPTAGQPGNQPQHFGDGTRLSIL.